This paragraph covers one T cell receptor beta chain sequence. Its specificity is unknown. This record belongs to a study of shared clonotypes between healthy human individuals. The assay was immunoSEQ multiplex PCR, and TCRdb's table has in-frame clones only and misses some. The sample records more than 500,000 clones, about 95% being singletons. Regarding the study as a whole: Estimated clonotype richness was generally higher in naive than memory subsets.

CD8 cells classed as naive were CD45RO-negative and positively selected for CCR7, excluding terminally differentiated effector memory CD45RA+ cells. Trimming took off 0 bases at V and 6 bases at J, with 10 bases between the two ends. The CDR3 runs to 14 residues. CDR1 SGHRS and CDR2 YFSETQ come from the germline V gene. The genes are TRBV5-1 and TRBJ1-5; D perhaps matches TRBD1 (5 bases). Sample: naive CD8+ T cells sorted from blood. The TCR comes from a woman in her thirties in good health. The CDR3 bases are TGCGCCAGCAGCTTGGAGGGAGGGGTTCAGCCCCAGCATTTT. It encodes CASSLEGGVQPQHF.